One sample yielded the 27 T cell receptor beta chains listed below, sequenced in a study of blood T cells in healthy people across ages. Through a sample-barcoded 5' primer and a J-beta primer mix, a second PCR was run for roughly 7 to 12 cycles. A single record per CDR3 protein comes from TCRdb applying MiXCR to the 5' RACE reads. The repertoire holds over 600,000 distinct CDR3 sequences, with approximately 53% as singletons. What was sequenced was blood. The receptors originated from a man aged 40-55 years in good health.

The V gene is TRBV29-1, the J gene TRBJ2-5; D not certain. Trimming took off 6 bases at V and 7 bases at J, with 15 bases between the two ends. There are 12 residues in the CDR3. The V gene's germline CDR1 is SQVTM and CDR2 ANQGSEA. The CDR3 reads CSVIREAGTQYF. DNA for the CDR3: TGCAGCGTGATACGAGAAGCAGGGACCCAGTACTTC.

This clonotype was detected only once. The chain couples TRBV25-1 to TRBJ2-5, with D maybe TRBD2 (5 bases). The end of the DNA fits TRBJ2-7 better, so the J call may be wrong. Per the germline V gene, CDR1 is MGHDK and CDR2 is SYGVNS. This CDR3 spans 14 amino acids. The CDR3 here is CASSDRGWGTEQYF. CDR3 bases: TGTGCCAGCAGTGATAGAGGGTGGGGAACCGAGCAGTACTTC.

Here the CDR3 DNA reads TGTGCCACCTGCTCCGAACCCGGCCTCGATGAGCAGTTCTTC. The encoded protein is CATCSEPGLDEQFF. The V and J genes are TRBV6-5 and TRBJ2-1; no firm D call. The length of the CDR3 is 14 residues. V lost 10 bases and J 8 bases, leaving 21 bases between the germline ends. Germline CDR1 and CDR2: MNHEY and SVGAGI.

The rearrangement joins TRBV4-2 to TRBJ1-2; no clear D gene. CDR1 LGHNA and CDR2 YNFKEQ come from the germline V gene. This CDR3 comprises 13 residues. Between the trimmed V and J ends, which lost 0 bases and 4 bases, there was a span of 6 bases. CDR3 sequence: CASSQEAVYGYTF. CDR3 nucleotides: TGTGCCAGCAGCCAAGAGGCTGTCTATGGCTACACCTTC.

J is TRBJ1-2 and V is TRBV30; the D is unclear. Germline V gene sequence: CDR1 GTSNPN, CDR2 SVGIG (reference sequence). V was cut by 0 bases and J by 2 bases, with 10 bases left in between. There are 14 residues in the CDR3. CDR3 protein: CAWSVARRNYGYTF. CDR3 nucleotide sequence: TGTGCCTGGAGTGTGGCTCGGAGAAACTATGGCTACACCTTC.

A few counts support this clonotype. J is TRBJ1-2 and V is TRBV10-3; D unresolved. Germline CDR1 ENHRY, CDR2 SYGVKD. V was trimmed by 9 bases and J by 5 bases, leaving 16 bases between them. The CDR3 consists of 13 residues. The CDR3 bases are TGTGCCATTAGACCCCCAGACCATTATGGCTACACCTTC. Encoded protein: CAIRPPDHYGYTF.

V usage is TRBV9 and J usage is TRBJ2-3; TRBD2 matches at 7 bases. Germline values: CDR1 SGDLS, CDR2 YYNGEE. V lost 2 bases to trimming and J lost 8 bases; unmatched junction nucleotides: 11. CDR3 length: 15 amino acids. The CDR3, as DNA: TGTGCCAGCAGCGTCTTGGCTAGCGGACAAAGTACGCAGTATTTT. Translation: CASSVLASGQSTQYF. Combining the CDR3 with reference TRBV9 and TRBJ2-3 gives the whole variable domain DSGVTQTPKHLITATGQRVTLRCSPRSGDLSVYWYQQSLDQGLQFLIQYYNGEERAKGNILERFSAQQFPDLHSELNLSSLELGDSALYFCASSVLASGQSTQYFGPGTRLTVL.

This clonotype has at least ten counts. This chain connects TRBV5-1 to TRBJ2-1; the match to TRBD2 covers 9 bases. CDR3 length equals 15 residues. Trimming at V came to 1 base and at J to 9 bases, leaving 8 bases not matched to a gene. Germline-derived CDR1 and CDR2 are SGHRS and YFSETQ. CDR3 DNA: TGCGCCAGCAGCTTGAATAGCGGGAGTCTTGGTGAGCAGTTCTTC. This translates into CASSLNSGSLGEQFF.

This clonotype was detected only once. The chain joins TRBV28 to TRBJ2-3; weak D call: TRBD2 (6 bases). Per the germline V gene, CDR1 is MDHEN and CDR2 is SYDVKM. Trimming shortened V by 6 bases and J by 2 bases, and 15 bases separated the two germline ends. The CDR3 is 15 residues long. CDR3 amino acids: CASRGRRDFTDTQYF. For the CDR3, the DNA is TGTGCCAGCAGAGGTAGGAGGGATTTCACAGATACGCAGTATTTT. Filled out from reference TRBV28 and TRBJ2-3, the complete variable domain reads DVKVTQSSRYLVKRTGEKVFLECVQDMDHENMFWYRQDPGLGLRLIYFSYDVKMKEKGDIPEGYSVSREKKERFSLILESASTNQTSMYLCASRGRRDFTDTQYFGPGTRLTVL.

This sequence joins TRBV18 and TRBJ2-3, with D perhaps TRBD1 or TRBD2 (5 bases each). The CDR3 spans 15 residues. V shed 4 bases and J shed 2 bases, with 13 bases lying between them. The germline CDR1 and CDR2 sequences are KGHSH and LQKENI. CDR3 amino acids: CASSLIKGTTDTQYF. The DNA of the CDR3 is TGTGCCAGCTCACTTATCAAGGGGACCACAGATACGCAGTATTTT.

This chain links TRBV10-3 with TRBJ2-7, with D perhaps TRBD1 (6 bases). From germline, CDR1 is ENHRY and CDR2 SYGVKD. The V end was cut by 1 base, the J end by 7 bases, with 23 bases between. The CDR3 totals 17 residues. The CDR3, as DNA: TGTGCCATCAGTGAGTACGCCTACTCTGGACAGTTCAATGAGCAGTACTTC. Amino acid sequence: CAISEYAYSGQFNEQYF.

V usage is TRBV15 and J usage is TRBJ2-2, with TRBD2 matching 11 bases. Germline values: CDR1 LNHNV, CDR2 YYDKDF (reference sequence). The CDR3 consists of 16 residues. V was pared by 2 bases and J by 7 bases, with 6 bases of the junction left unmatched. CDR3: CATSRLSGRAVGELFF. The CDR3 coding sequence is TGTGCCACCAGCAGACTTAGCGGGAGGGCGGTCGGGGAGCTGTTTTTT.

The chain employs TRBV27 and TRBJ1-1; 8 positions match TRBD1. J was trimmed by 11 bases and V by 5 bases; bases with no gene match: 19. CDR1 and CDR2 from the germline V gene are MNHEY and SMNVEV (reference sequence). The CDR3 contains 16 residues. CDR3 sequence reads: CASSLLRTGSQPPAFF. The CDR3 DNA reads TGTGCCAGCAGTCTCCTTAGGACAGGGAGCCAACCTCCGGCTTTCTTT.

This chain links TRBV25-1 with TRBJ2-7; possibly TRBD1 for D (6 bases). Germline CDR1 is MGHDK and CDR2 is SYGVNS. Between the trimmed V and J ends, which lost 3 bases and 3 bases, there was a span of 9 bases. The CDR3 length is 13 residues. The CDR3 bases are TGTGCCAGCAGTGATGGGGGCTACTACGAGCAGTACTTC. Residues: CASSDGGYYEQYF.

This clonotype was observed many times. This chain uses TRBV6-5 with TRBJ2-7; 7 bases are a match to TRBD2. There are 13 residues in the CDR3. V shed 5 bases and J 4 bases; nucleotides not matched to a gene: 5. From germline, CDR1 is MNHEY and CDR2 SVGAGI. The CDR3 DNA reads TGTGCCAGCAGTGGAGGACTAGAGTACGAGCAGTACTTC. The encoded protein is CASSGGLEYEQYF.

This sequence joins TRBV24-1 and TRBJ2-5; TRBD1 is a possible D gene (9 bases). The CDR3 runs to 18 residues. CDR1 is KGHDR, CDR2 SFDVKD, per germline. Trimming pared 3 bases from V and 4 bases from J, leaving 23 bases between. CDR3 region: CATSDPGTRDRASETQYF. The CDR3 nucleotides are TGTGCCACCAGTGATCCCGGGACTAGGGACAGGGCCTCAGAGACCCAGTACTTC.

This clonotype came up a few times. The chain recombines TRBV28 with TRBJ2-4; D assignment may be TRBD1 or TRBD2 (5 bases each). The end of the DNA fits TRBJ2-5 better, so the J call may be wrong. Germline CDR1 MDHEN, CDR2 SYDVKM. The CDR3 has 14 residues. The CDR3 sequence is CASSFRDGGETQYF. CDR3 nucleotide sequence: TGTGCCAGCAGTTTCAGGGACGGTGGGGAGACCCAGTACTTC.

This chain connects TRBV7-3 to TRBJ2-1; TRBD2 agrees at 11 bases. CDR1 and CDR2 from the germline V gene are SGHTA and FQGTGA. V was pared by 3 bases and J by 4 bases, with 2 bases of the junction left unmatched. The CDR3 contains 15 residues. CDR3 nucleotide sequence: TGTGCCAGCAGCTTTGGGACTAGCGGATACAATGAGCAGTTCTTC. This translates into CASSFGTSGYNEQFF.

Concerning this clonotype: One junction end does not reproduce the germline sequence, and a read error may be involved. The genes are TRBV20-1 and TRBJ2-5; possibly TRBD1 for D (5 bases). The germline V gene encodes CDR1 DFQATT and CDR2 SNEGSKA (reference sequence). The CDR3 sequence is 13 residues long. In DNA, the CDR3 is TGCGGTGCTAGGACGGCAGGGAAAGAGACCCAGTACTTC. Its translation is CGARTAGKETQYF.

V is TRBV7-3 and J is TRBJ2-5; perhaps TRBD2 as D (6 bases). The CDR3 is 17 amino acids. The germline CDR1 and CDR2 sequences are SGHTA and FQGTGA. The germline V and J ends were trimmed by 5 bases and 7 bases, with 26 bases remaining between them. CDR3 sequence: CASSPVSRDSAMGTQYF. DNA for the CDR3: TGTGCCAGCAGCCCCGTTTCCCGGGACTCGGCGATGGGGACCCAGTACTTC.

This rearrangement joins TRBV9 to TRBJ2-3; 9 bases agree with TRBD1. Germline CDR1 and CDR2: SGDLS and YYNGEE. After removal of 1 base from V and 5 bases from J, the junction contained 8 bases not matched to a gene. This CDR3 has 16 amino acids. The CDR3 sequence is CASSVIPDRGGDTQYF. CDR3 DNA: TGTGCCAGCAGCGTAATCCCCGACAGGGGGGGAGATACGCAGTATTTT.

The chain combines TRBV28 with TRBJ2-7; D call uncertain. Germline V lookup: CDR1 MDHEN, CDR2 SYDVKM. V was trimmed by 1 base and J by 0 bases, leaving 13 bases between them. The CDR3 runs to 16 residues. The CDR3 sequence: CASSLSRSKSSYEQYF. The CDR3, as DNA: TGTGCCAGCAGTTTATCTCGGAGTAAGAGCTCCTACGAGCAGTACTTC.

The chain is built from TRBV5-1 and TRBJ2-4; D possibly corresponds to TRBD1 (6 bases). The end of the DNA aligns better with TRBJ2-7, so the J call may be wrong. This CDR3 region has 16 residues. From germline, CDR1 is SGHRS and CDR2 YFSETQ. The CDR3 sequence is CASSLAPDGQIHEQYF. CDR3 nucleotides: TGCGCCAGCAGCTTGGCCCCTGACGGACAGATACACGAGCAGTACTTC.

The chain combines TRBV13 with TRBJ2-5; D tentatively reads TRBD1 or TRBD2 (6 bases each). Germline-derived CDR1 and CDR2 are PRHDT and FYEKMQ (reference sequence). This CDR3 has 14 residues. Trimming stripped 5 bases from V and 11 bases from J, with 21 bases between. CDR3 nucleotide sequence: TGTGCCAGCAGCCGAGGGGGGAGGCCCAATGAGCAGTACTTC. This sequence encodes CASSRGGRPNEQYF.

The chain joins TRBV11-2 to TRBJ2-1; 11 bases agree with TRBD2. This CDR3 has 15 residues. CDR1 and CDR2 (germline): SGHAT, FQNNGV. V lost 7 bases to trimming and J lost 7 bases; unmatched junction nucleotides: 9. The CDR3 DNA sequence: TGTGCCAGCACCTTTAGCGGGGGGGCGTGGAATGAGCAGTTCTTC. Protein product: CASTFSGGAWNEQFF.

This clonotype has more than one count but fewer than ten. The V and J genes are TRBV6-6 and TRBJ2-7, with 8 bases identical to TRBD1. The CDR3 extends over 14 amino acids. Germline V gene data show CDR1 as MNHNY and CDR2 as SVGAGI (reference sequence). V dropped 8 bases and J dropped 4; count of bases not matched to a gene: 10. The CDR3 DNA is TGTGCCAGCTCCAGGGGGCTCGGAACTTACGAGCAGTACTTC. This gives the protein CASSRGLGTYEQYF.

The rearrangement uses TRBV7-2 and TRBJ2-2, with D maybe TRBD2 (6 bases). The CDR3 is made up of 15 amino acids. V dropped 3 bases and J dropped 4 bases, with 12 bases sitting between them. Looked up from germline, CDR1 is SGHTA and CDR2 is FQGNSA. CDR3 coding DNA: TGTGCCAGCAGCTTGTTGCGGGGATTCACCGGGGAGCTGTTTTTT. It encodes CASSLLRGFTGELFF.